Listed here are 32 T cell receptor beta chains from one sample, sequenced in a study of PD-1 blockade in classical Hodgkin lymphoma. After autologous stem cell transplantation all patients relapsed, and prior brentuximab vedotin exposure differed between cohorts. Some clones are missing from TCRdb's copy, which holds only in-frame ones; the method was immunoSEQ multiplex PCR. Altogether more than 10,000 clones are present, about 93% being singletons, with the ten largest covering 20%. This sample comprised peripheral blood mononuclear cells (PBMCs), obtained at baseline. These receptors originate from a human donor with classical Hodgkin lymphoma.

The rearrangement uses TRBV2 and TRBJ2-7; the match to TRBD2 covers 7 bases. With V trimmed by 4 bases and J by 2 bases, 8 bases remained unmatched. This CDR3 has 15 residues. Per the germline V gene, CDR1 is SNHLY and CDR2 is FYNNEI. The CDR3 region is CASSVGREMTYEQYF. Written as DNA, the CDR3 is TGTGCCAGCAGTGTTGGGCGGGAGATGACCTACGAGCAGTACTTC.

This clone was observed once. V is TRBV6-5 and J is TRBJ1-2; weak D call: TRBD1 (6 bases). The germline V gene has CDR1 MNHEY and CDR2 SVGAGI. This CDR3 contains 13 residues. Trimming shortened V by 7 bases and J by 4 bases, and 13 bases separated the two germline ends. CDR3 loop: CASTREGVYGYTF. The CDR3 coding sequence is TGTGCCAGCACCAGGGAGGGGGTCTATGGCTACACCTTC.

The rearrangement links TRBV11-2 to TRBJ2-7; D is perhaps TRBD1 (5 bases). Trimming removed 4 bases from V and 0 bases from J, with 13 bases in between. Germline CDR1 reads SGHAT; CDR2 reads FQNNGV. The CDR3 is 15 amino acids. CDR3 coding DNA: TGTGCCAGCAGCTACCCCAGGGCGAGCTCCTACGAGCAGTACTTC. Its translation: CASSYPRASSYEQYF. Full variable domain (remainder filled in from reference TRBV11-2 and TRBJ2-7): EAGVAQSPRYKIIEKRQSVAFWCNPISGHATLYWYQQILGQGPKLLIQFQNNGVVDDSQLPKDRFSAERLKGVDSTLKIQPAKLEDSAVYLCASSYPRASSYEQYFGPGTRLTVT.

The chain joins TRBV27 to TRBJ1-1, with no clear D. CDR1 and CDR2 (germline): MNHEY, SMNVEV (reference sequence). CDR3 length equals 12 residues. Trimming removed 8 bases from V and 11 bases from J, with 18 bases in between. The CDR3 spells CASRDVRATAFF. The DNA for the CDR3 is TGTGCCAGCCGAGACGTGAGGGCGACGGCTTTCTTT.

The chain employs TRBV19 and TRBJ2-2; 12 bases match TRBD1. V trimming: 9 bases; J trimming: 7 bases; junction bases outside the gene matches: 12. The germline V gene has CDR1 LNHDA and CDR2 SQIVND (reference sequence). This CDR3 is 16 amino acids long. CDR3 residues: CASHHAGQGADGELFF. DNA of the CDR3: TGTGCCAGCCATCACGCGGGACAGGGGGCCGACGGGGAGCTGTTTTTT.

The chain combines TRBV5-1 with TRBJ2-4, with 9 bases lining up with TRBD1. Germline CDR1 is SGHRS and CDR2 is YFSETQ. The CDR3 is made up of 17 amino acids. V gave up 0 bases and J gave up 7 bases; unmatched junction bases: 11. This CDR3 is CASSLASDRGGKNIQYF. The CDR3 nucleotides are TGCGCCAGCAGCTTGGCCTCGGACAGGGGTGGGAAGAACATTCAGTACTTC.

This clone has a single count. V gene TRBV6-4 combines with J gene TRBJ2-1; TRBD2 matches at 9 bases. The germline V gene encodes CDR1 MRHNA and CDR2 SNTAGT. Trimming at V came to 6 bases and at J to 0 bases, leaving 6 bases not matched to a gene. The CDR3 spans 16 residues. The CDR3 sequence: CASSLSGSHSYNEQFF. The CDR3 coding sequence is TGTGCCAGCAGCCTTAGCGGGAGCCACTCCTACAATGAGCAGTTCTTC.

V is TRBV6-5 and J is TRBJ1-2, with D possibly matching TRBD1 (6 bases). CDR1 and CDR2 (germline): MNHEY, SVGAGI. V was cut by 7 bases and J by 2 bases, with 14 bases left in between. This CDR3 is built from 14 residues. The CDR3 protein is CASKPRGGNYGYTF. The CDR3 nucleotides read TGTGCCAGCAAACCAAGGGGGGGGAACTATGGCTACACCTTC.

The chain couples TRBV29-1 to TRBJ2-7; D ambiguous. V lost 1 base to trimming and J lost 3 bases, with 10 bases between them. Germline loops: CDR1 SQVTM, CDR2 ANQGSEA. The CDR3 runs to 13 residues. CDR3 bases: TGCAGCGTTGAAGGCAGGCCGGACTACGAGCAGTACTTC. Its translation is CSVEGRPDYEQYF.

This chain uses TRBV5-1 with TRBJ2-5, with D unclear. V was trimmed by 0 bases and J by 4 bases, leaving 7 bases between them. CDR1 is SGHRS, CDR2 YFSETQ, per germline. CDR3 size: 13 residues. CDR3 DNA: TGCGCCAGCAGCTTGGCCCGGACAGAGACCCAGTACTTC. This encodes CASSLARTETQYF.

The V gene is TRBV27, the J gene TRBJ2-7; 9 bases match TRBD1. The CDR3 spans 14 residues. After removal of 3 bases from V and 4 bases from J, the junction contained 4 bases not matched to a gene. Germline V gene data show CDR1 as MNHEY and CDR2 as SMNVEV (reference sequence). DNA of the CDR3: TGTGCCAGCAGTTTGACAGGGGGAGGGTACGAGCAGTACTTC. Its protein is CASSLTGGGYEQYF.

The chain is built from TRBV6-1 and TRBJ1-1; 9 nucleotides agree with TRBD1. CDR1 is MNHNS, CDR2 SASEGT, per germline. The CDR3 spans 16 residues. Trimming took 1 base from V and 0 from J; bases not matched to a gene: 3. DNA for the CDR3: TGTGCCAGCAGTGAAGGGGACAGGGCGCTGAACACTGAAGCTTTCTTT. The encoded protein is CASSEGDRALNTEAFF.

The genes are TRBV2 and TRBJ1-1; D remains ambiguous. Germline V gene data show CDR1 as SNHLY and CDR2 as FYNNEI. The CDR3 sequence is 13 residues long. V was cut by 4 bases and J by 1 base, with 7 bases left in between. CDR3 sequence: CASSAGRNTEAFF. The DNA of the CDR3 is TGTGCCAGCAGTGCCGGGAGGAACACTGAAGCTTTCTTT.

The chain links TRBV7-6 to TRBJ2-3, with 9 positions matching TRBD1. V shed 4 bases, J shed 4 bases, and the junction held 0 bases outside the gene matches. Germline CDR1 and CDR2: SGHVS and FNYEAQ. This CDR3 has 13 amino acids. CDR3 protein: CASSYRGPDTQYF. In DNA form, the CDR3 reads TGTGCCAGCAGCTACAGGGGGCCAGATACGCAGTATTTT. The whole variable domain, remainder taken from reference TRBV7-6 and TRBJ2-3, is GAGVSQSPRYKVTKRGQDVALRCDPISGHVSLYWYRQALGQGPEFLTYFNYEAQQDKSGLPNDRFSAERPEGSISTLTIQRTEQRDSAMYRCASSYRGPDTQYFGPGTRLTVL.

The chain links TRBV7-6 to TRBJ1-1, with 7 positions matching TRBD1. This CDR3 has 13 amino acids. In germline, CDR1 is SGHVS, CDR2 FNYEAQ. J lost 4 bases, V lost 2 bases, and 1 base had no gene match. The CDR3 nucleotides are TGTGCCAGCAGCTTATGGGACAGCACTGAAGCTTTCTTT. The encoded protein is CASSLWDSTEAFF.

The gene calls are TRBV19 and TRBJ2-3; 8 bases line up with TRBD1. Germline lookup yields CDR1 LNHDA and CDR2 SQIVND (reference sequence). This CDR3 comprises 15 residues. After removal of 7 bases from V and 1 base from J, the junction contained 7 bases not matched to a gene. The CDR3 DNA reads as TGTGCCAGTACTACCGGGACAGGCGGCACAGATACGCAGTATTTT. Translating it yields CASTTGTGGTDTQYF.

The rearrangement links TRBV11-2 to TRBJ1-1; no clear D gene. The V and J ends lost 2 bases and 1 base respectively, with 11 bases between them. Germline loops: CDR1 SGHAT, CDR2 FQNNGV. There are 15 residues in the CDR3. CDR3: CASSLLARRNTEAFF. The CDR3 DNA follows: TGTGCCAGCAGCTTATTGGCCAGGAGGAACACTGAAGCTTTCTTT.

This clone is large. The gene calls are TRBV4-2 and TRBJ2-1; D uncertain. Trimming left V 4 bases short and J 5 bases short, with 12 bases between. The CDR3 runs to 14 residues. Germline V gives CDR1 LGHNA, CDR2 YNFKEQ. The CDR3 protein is CASSPLTVDNEQFF. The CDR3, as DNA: TGTGCCAGCAGCCCCTTGACTGTGGACAATGAGCAGTTCTTC.

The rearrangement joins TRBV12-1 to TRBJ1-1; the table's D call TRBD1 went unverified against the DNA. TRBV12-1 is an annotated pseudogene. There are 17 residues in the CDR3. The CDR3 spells CASSFVGQGPENTEAFF. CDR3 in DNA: TGTGCCAGCAGCTTTGTAGGACAGGGGCCGGAGAACACTGAAGCTTTCTTT.

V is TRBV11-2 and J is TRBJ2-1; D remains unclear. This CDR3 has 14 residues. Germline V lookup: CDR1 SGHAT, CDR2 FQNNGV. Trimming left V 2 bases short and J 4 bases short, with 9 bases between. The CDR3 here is CASSLMAAYNEQFF. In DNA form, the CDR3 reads TGTGCCAGCAGCTTAATGGCAGCATACAATGAGCAGTTCTTC.

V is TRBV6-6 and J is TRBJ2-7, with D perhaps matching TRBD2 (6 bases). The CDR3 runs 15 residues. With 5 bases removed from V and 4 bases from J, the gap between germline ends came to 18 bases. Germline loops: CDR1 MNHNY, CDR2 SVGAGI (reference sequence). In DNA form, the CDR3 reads TGTGCCAGCAGTAGAGGGGAGGCTGGGGTTTACGAGCAGTACTTC. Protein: CASSRGEAGVYEQYF.

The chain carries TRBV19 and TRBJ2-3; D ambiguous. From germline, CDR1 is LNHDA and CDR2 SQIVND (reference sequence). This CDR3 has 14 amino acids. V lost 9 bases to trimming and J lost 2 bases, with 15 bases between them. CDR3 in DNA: TGTGCCAGCCGCCGGCGCAGTCACACAGATACGCAGTATTTT. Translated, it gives CASRRRSHTDTQYF.

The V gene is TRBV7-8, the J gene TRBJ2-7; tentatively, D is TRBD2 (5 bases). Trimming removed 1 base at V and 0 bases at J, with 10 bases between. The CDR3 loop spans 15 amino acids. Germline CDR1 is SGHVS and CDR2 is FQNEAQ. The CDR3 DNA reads TGTGCCAGCAGCTTAGGGCGGAGGCTCTCCTACGAGCAGTACTTC. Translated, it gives CASSLGRRLSYEQYF.

CDR3 nucleotides: TGCGCCAGCAGCTTCTTAGCGGGGGGACAACAAGAGACCCAGTACTTC. It is translated as CASSFLAGGQQETQYF. The gene calls are TRBV5-1 and TRBJ2-5; 10 bases align to TRBD2. Germline V lookup: CDR1 SGHRS, CDR2 YFSETQ. V trimming: 2 bases; J trimming: 2 bases; junction bases outside the gene matches: 6. This CDR3 is 16 amino acids long.

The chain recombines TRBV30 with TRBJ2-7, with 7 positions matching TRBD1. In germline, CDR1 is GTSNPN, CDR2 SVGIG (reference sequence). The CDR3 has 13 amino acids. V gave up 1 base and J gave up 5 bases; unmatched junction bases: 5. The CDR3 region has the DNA TGTGCCTGGAGTGAGACAGGGTACAACGAGCAGTACTTC. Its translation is CAWSETGYNEQYF.

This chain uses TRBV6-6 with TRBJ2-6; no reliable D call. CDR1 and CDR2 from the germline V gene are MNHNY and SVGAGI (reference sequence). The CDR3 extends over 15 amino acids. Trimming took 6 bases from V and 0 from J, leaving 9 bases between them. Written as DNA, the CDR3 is TGTGCCAGCAGCTCCGGCCCCTCTGGGGCCAACGTCCTGACTTTC. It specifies CASSSGPSGANVLTF.

DNA for the CDR3: TGTGCCAGCGATCCGGGTACGCCGGGGAGGGAGACCCAGTACTTC. Its translation is CASDPGTPGRETQYF. The chain recombines TRBV7-8 with TRBJ2-5; TRBD2 is a possible D gene (6 bases). The CDR3 is 15 residues long. The germline CDR1 and CDR2 sequences are SGHVS and FQNEAQ. Deletions cut 8 bases from V and 5 bases from J, with 21 bases between.

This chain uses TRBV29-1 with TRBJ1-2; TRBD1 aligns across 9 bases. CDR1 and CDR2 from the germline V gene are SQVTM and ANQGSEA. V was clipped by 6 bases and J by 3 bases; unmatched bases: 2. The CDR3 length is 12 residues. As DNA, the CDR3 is TGCAGCGTCGACAGGGGGGACTATGGCTACACCTTC. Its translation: CSVDRGDYGYTF. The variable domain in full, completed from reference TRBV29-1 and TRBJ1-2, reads SAVISQKPSRDICQRGTSLTIQCQVDSQVTMMFWYRQQPGQSLTLIATANQGSEATYESGFVIDKFPISRPNLTFSTLTVSNMSPEDSSIYLCSVDRGDYGYTFGSGTRLTVV.

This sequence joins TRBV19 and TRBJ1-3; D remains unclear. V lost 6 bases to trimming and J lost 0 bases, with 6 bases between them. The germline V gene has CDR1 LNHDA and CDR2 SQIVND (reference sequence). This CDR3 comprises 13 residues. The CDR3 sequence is CASRMSSGNTIYF. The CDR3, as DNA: TGTGCCAGTAGAATGAGCTCTGGAAACACCATATATTTT.

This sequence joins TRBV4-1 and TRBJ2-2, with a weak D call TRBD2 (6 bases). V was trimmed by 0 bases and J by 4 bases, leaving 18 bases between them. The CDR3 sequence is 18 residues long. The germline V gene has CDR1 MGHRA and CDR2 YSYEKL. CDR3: CASSQDEEGVYSTGELFF. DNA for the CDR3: TGCGCCAGCAGCCAAGATGAGGAGGGTGTTTATTCCACCGGGGAGCTGTTTTTT.

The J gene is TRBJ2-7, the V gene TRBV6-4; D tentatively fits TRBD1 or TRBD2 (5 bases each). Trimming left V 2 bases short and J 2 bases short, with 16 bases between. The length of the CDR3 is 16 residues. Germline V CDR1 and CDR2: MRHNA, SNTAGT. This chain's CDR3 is CASSDPQGEQTYEQYF. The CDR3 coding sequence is TGTGCCAGCAGTGACCCACAAGGGGAGCAAACCTACGAGCAGTACTTC.

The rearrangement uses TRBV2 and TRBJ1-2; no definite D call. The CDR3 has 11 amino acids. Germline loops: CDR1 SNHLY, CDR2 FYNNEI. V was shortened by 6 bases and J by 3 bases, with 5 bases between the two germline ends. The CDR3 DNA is TGTGCCAGCAGACCTGACTATGGCTACACCTTC. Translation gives CASRPDYGYTF.